The clone carrying this T cell receptor (beta chain) has only one observation. The antigen is unknown. The data were obtained in a study of OX40 agonist ivuxolimab in advanced cancers. Study information: Three partial responders included one hepatocellular carcinoma patient and two cutaneous melanoma patients.

Data came from immunoSEQ multiplex PCR; TCRdb stores just in-frame clones and leaves some out. This sample carries tens of thousands of clones, roughly 90% of them seen once, and the ten largest clones take about 13%. Trimming took 8 bases from V and 2 from J, leaving 13 bases between them. The CDR3 is 13 residues long. CDR1 is SGHVS and CDR2 is FNYEAQ in the germline V gene. Study results and caveats: Expanded clones were, on average, more numerous among CD8+ T cells than CD4+. In the expanded peripheral T cells, antigen specificity was never determined. Dosing at 0.1 to 3.0 mg/kg was accompanied by clonal expansion of CD4+ and CD8+ blood T cells by week 6.

The input for sequencing was CD4+ or CD8+ T cells sorted from blood, taken in a trial of the OX40 agonist ivuxolimab. This TCR was recovered from an adult with an advanced solid tumor such as melanoma, head and neck, liver or kidney cancer. The chain employs TRBV7-6 and TRBJ2-7, with D maybe TRBD1 (5 bases). CDR3 bases: TGTGCCAGCTTACCCCAGGGCGCCTACGAGCAGTACTTC. Its translation: CASLPQGAYEQYF.